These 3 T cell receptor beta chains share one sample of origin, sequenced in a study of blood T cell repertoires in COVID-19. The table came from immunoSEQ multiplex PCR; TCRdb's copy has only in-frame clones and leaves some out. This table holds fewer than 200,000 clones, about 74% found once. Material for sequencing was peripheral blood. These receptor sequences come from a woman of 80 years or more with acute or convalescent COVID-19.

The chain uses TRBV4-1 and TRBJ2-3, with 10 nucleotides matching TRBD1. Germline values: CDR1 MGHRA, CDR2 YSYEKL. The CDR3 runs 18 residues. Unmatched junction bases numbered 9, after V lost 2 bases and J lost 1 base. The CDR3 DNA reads TGCGCCAGCAGCCAACTCCCGACCGGGACAGGGGGCACAGATACGCAGTATTTT. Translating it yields CASSQLPTGTGGTDTQYF.

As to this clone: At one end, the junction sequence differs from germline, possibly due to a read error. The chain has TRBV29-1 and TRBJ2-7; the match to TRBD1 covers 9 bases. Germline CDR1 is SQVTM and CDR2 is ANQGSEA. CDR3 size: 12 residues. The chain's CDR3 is CSVEGTGATRSF. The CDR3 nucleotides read TGCAGCGTTGAAGGGACAGGGGCTACGCGCAGCTTC.

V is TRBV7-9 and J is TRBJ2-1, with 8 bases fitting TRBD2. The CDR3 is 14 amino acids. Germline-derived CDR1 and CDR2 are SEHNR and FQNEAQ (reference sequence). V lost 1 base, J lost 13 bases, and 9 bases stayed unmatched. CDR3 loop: CASSLVSLLAAQFF. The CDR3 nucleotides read TGTGCCAGCAGCTTAGTGTCCTTACTAGCGGCCCAGTTCTTC. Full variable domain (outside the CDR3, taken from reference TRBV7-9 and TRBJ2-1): DTGVSQNPRHKITKRGQNVTFRCDPISEHNRLYWYRQTLGQGPEFLTYFQNEAQLEKSRLLSDRFSAERPKGSFSTLEIQRTEQGDSAMYLCASSLVSLLAAQFFGPGTRLTVL.